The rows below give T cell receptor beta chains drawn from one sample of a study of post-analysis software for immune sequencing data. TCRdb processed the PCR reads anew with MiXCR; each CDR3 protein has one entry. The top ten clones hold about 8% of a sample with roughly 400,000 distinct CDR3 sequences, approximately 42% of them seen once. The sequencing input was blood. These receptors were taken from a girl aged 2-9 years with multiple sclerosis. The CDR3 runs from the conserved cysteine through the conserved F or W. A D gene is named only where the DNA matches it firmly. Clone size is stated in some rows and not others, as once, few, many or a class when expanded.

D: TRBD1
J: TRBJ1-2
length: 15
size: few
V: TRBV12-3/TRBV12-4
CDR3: CASSLTGEPPYGYTF
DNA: TGTGCCAGCAGCCTGACAGGGGAACCTCCCTATGGCTACACCTTC

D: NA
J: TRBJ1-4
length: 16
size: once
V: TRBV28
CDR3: CASSFGRPSTNEKLFF
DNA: TGTGCCAGCAGTTTCGGCCGACCCTCAACTAATGAAAAACTGTTTTTT

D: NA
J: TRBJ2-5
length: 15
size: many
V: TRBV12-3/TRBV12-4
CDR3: CASSFDSHPQETQYF
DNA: TGTGCCAGCAGTTTCGACAGTCATCCACAAGAGACCCAGTACTTC

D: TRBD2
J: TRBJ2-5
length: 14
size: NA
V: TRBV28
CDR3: CASPLVAGEETQYF
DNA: TGTGCCAGCCCCCTCGTAGCGGGGGAAGAGACCCAGTACTTC

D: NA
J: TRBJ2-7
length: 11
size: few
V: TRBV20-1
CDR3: CSAPDYYEQYF
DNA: TGCAGTGCTCCCGACTACTACGAGCAGTACTTC

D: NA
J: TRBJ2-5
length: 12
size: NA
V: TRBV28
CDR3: CASRGPQETQYF
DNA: TGTGCCAGCAGGGGCCCCCAAGAGACCCAGTACTTC

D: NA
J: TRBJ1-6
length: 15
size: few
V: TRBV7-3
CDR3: CASSLDGPSNSPLHF
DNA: TGTGCCAGCAGCTTAGACGGCCCTAGTAATTCACCCCTCCACTTT

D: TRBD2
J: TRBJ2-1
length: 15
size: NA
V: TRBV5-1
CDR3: CASSFQREGRNEQFF
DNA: TGCGCCAGCAGCTTTCAGCGGGAGGGGCGAAATGAGCAGTTCTTC

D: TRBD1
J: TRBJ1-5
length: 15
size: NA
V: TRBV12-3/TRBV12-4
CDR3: CASSFGQGLGQPQHF
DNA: TGTGCCAGCAGTTTTGGACAGGGGCTAGGTCAGCCCCAGCATTTT

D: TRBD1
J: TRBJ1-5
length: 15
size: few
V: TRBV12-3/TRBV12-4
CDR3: CASRSLYRGGQPQHF
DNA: TGTGCCAGCCGGAGTTTATACAGGGGGGGTCAGCCCCAGCATTTT

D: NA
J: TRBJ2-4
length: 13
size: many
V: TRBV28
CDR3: CASRLVDGDIQYF
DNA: TGTGCCAGCAGACTCGTGGATGGGGACATTCAGTACTTC

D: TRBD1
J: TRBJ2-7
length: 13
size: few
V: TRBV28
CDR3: CASTPGGSYEQYF
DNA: TGTGCCAGCACTCCAGGGGGCTCCTACGAGCAGTACTTC

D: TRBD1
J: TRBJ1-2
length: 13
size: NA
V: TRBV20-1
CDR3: CSALDRVGYGYTF
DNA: TGCAGTGCTCTGGACAGGGTGGGCTATGGCTACACCTTC

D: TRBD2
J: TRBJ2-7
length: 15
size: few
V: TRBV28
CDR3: CASTGGTSGPYEQYF
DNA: TGTGCCAGCACCGGTGGGACTAGCGGTCCCTACGAGCAGTACTTC

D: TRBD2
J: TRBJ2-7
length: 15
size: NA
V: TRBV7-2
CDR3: CASSLGSGFAYEQYF
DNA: TGTGCCAGCAGCTTAGGTAGCGGGTTCGCCTACGAGCAGTACTTC

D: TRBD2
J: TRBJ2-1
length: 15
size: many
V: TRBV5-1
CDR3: CASSSGGTSYNEQFF
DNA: TGCGCCAGCAGCTCGGGGGGTACGTCCTACAATGAGCAGTTCTTC

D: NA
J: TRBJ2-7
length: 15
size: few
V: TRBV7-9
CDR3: CASSLLSVGTYEQYF
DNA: TGTGCCAGCAGCTTATTAAGCGTAGGGACCTACGAGCAGTACTTC

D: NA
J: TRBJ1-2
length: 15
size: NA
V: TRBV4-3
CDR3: CASSRISTGDYGYTF
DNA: TGCGCCAGCAGCCGGATCAGTACAGGAGACTATGGCTACACCTTC

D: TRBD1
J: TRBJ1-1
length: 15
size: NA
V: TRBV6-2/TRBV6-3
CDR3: CASSYPRQGRTEAFF
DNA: TGTGCCAGCAGTTACCCCCGACAGGGTAGGACTGAAGCTTTCTTT

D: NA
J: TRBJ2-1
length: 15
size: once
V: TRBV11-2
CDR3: CASSINRNGYNEQFF
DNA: TGTGCCAGCAGCATCAACAGGAACGGCTACAATGAGCAGTTCTTC

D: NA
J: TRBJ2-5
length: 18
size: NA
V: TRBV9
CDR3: CASSVEETPGLQSATQYF
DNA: TGTGCCAGCAGCGTAGAGGAGACCCCGGGACTCCAATCGGCGACCCAGTACTTC

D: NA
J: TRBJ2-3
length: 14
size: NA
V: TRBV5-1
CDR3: CASSWGAMTDTQYF
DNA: TGCGCCAGCAGTTGGGGGGCGATGACAGATACGCAGTATTTT

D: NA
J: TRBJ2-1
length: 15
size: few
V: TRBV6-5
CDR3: CASSPPGAAYNEQFF
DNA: TGTGCCAGCAGTCCCCCAGGCGCGGCCTACAATGAGCAGTTCTTC

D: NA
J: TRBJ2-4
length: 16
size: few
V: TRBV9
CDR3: CASSPRAALAKNIQYF
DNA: TGTGCCAGCAGCCCCCGGGCGGCGCTAGCCAAAAACATTCAGTACTTC

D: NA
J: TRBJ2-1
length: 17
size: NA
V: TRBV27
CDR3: CASSLMGDALTDNEQFF
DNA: TGTGCCAGCAGTTTAATGGGAGACGCCCTCACCGACAATGAGCAGTTCTTC

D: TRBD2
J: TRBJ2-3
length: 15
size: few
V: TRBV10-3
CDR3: CAISFSGGETDTQYF
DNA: TGTGCCATTTCCTTTAGCGGGGGAGAAACAGATACGCAGTATTTT

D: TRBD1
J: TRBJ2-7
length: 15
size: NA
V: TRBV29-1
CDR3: CSASGGTGGEYEQYF
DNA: TGCAGCGCCTCCGGCGGGACAGGGGGAGAGTACGAGCAGTACTTC

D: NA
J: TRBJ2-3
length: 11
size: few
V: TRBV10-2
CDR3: CASSEPLVMYF
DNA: TGCGCCAGCAGTGAGCCGCTGGTGATGTATTTT

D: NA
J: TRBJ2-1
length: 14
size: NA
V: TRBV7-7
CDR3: CASSPGASSDEQFF
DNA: TGTGCCAGCAGCCCTGGGGCTAGCTCGGATGAGCAGTTCTTC

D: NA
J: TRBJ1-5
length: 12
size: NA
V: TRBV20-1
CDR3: CSASWSNQPQHF
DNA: TGCAGTGCTAGTTGGAGCAATCAGCCCCAGCATTTT

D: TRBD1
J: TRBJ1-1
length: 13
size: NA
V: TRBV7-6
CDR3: CASSLGQGGTAFF
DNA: TGTGCCAGCAGCTTGGGACAGGGTGGGACTGCTTTCTTT

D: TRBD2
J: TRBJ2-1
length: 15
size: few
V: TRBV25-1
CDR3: CASSVSGGVVNGQFF
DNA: TGTGCCAGCAGTGTTAGCGGGGGGGTAGTCAATGGGCAGTTCTTC

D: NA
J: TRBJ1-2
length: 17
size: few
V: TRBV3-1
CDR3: CASSQGGETARIYGYTF
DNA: TGTGCCAGCAGCCAAGGGGGTGAGACAGCTCGAATATATGGCTACACCTTC

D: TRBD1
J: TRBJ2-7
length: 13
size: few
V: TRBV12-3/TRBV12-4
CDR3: CASSPKDRGEQYF
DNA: TGTGCCAGCAGTCCCAAGGACAGGGGGGAGCAGTACTTC

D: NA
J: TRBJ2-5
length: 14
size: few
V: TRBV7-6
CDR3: CASSRGIQQETQYF
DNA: TGTGCCAGCAGTCGCGGGATACAACAAGAGACCCAGTACTTC

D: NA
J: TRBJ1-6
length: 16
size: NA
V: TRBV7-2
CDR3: CASSLARTRTASPLHF
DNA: TGTGCCAGCAGCTTAGCGCGGACAAGAACTGCATCACCCCTCCACTTT

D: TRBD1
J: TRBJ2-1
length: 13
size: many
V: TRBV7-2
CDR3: CASSSDRTGWQFF
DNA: TGTGCCAGCAGCTCCGATCGGACAGGGTGGCAGTTCTTC

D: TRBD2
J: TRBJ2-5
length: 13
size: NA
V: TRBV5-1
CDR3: CASSRTREETQYF
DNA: TGCGCCAGCAGCCGGACTAGGGAGGAGACCCAGTACTTC

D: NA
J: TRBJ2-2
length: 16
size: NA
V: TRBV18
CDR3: CASSSRALLNTGELFF
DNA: TGTGCCAGCTCATCCCGGGCCTTACTGAACACCGGGGAGCTGTTTTTT

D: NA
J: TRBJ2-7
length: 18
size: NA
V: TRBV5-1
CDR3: CASSLVLSPSPASYEQYF
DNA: TGCGCCAGCAGCTTGGTATTGAGTCCGAGCCCAGCCTCCTACGAGCAGTACTTC

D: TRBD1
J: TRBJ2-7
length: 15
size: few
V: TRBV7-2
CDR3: CASSSGTGAFNEQYF
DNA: TGTGCCAGCAGCTCGGGGACAGGGGCTTTCAACGAGCAGTACTTC

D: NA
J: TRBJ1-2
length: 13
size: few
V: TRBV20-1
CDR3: CSASFRGGRGYTF
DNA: TGCAGTGCTAGTTTTAGGGGAGGAAGGGGCTACACCTTC

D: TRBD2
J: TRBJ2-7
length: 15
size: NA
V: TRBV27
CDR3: CAGSFGGVNSYEQYF
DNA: TGTGCCGGCAGTTTTGGGGGGGTGAATTCCTACGAGCAGTACTTC

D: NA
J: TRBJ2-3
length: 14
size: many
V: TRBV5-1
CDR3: CASSLDISTDTQYF
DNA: TGTGCCAGCAGTTTAGATATCAGCACAGATACGCAGTATTTT

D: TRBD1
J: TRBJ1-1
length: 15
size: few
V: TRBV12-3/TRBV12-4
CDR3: CASSFFDRDYTEAFF
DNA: TGTGCCAGCAGTTTTTTCGACAGGGATTACACTGAAGCTTTCTTT

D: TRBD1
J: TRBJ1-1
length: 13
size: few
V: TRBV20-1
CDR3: CSARTGPNTEAFF
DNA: TGCAGTGCTAGGACAGGGCCGAACACTGAAGCTTTCTTT

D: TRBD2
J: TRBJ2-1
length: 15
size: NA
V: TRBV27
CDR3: CASSFGTGGANEQFF
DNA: TGTGCCAGCAGTTTCGGAACGGGAGGAGCCAATGAGCAGTTCTTC

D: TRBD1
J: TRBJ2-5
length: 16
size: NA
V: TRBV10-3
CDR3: CAISDKDRGLEETQYF
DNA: TGTGCCATCAGTGATAAGGACAGGGGCTTGGAAGAGACCCAGTACTTC

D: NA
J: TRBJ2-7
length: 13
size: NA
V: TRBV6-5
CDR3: CASSPTRRREQYF
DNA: TGTGCCAGCAGCCCTACGCGCAGGCGCGAGCAGTACTTC

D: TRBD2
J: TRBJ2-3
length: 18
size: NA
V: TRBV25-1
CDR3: CASSALSTGLAGGLTQYF
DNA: TGTGCCAGCAGTGCCCTATCGACGGGACTAGCGGGGGGTCTGACGCAGTATTTT

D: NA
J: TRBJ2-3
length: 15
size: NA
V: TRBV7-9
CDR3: CASSISRGSTDTQYF
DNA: TGTGCCAGCAGCATCTCCAGGGGAAGCACAGATACGCAGTATTTT

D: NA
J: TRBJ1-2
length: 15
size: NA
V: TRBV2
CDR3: CASFGSEGFNYGYTF
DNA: TGTGCCAGCTTCGGGTCTGAAGGTTTTAACTATGGCTACACCTTC

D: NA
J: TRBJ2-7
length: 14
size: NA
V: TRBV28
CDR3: CASSETLSSYEQYF
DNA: TGTGCCAGCAGTGAAACATTGAGCTCCTACGAGCAGTACTTC

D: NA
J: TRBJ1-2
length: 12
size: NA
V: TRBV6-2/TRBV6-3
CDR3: CASFDSNYGYTF
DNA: TGTGCCAGTTTCGACAGTAACTATGGCTACACCTTC

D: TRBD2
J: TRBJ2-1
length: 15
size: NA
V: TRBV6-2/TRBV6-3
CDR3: CASSRAGGRSNEQFF
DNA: TGTGCCAGCAGCCGTGCGGGCGGGAGGTCCAATGAGCAGTTCTTC

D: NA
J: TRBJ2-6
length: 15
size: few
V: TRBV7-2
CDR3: CASIRPGSGANVLTF
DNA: TGTGCCAGCATCCGACCGGGCTCTGGGGCCAACGTCCTGACTTTC